Presented here are 17 T cell receptor beta chains from one specimen sequenced in a study of blood T cell repertoires in COVID-19. The protocol was immunoSEQ multiplex PCR, while the TCRdb copy is restricted to in-frame clones and leaves out a portion. The sample consists of around 200,000 clones, 75% to 85% of them appearing once. The sample taken for sequencing was PBMCs or T cells enriched from blood (not recorded which). The source is a man between 40 and 49 years old who had recovered from COVID-19.

The chain carries TRBV5-1 and TRBJ2-1, with 7 bases aligning to TRBD1. V was clipped by 4 bases and J by 5 bases; unmatched bases: 12. CDR1 is SGHRS, CDR2 YFSETQ, per germline. The CDR3 consists of 16 residues. CDR3 sequence (DNA): TGCGCCAGCAGCCTGAACCCGGGACAGTCGAACAATGAGCAGTTCTTC. Translation: CASSLNPGQSNNEQFF.

The chain is built from TRBV3-1 (or the pseudogene TRBV3-2) and TRBJ2-5; D perhaps matches TRBD2 (6 bases). This CDR3 contains 16 residues. Germline CDR1 LGHDT, CDR2 YNNKEL (reference sequence). V was clipped by 1 base and J by 5 bases, with 17 bases between them. The CDR3 coding sequence is TGTGCCAGCAGCCAAGGGACTATAGATCTGGGGGAGACCCAGTACTTC. Translation gives CASSQGTIDLGETQYF.

V is TRBV24-1 and J is TRBJ2-1; tentatively, D is TRBD2 (5 bases). Germline V gene data show CDR1 as KGHDR and CDR2 as SFDVKD. The V end was cut by 2 bases, the J end by 8 bases, with 9 bases between. CDR3 length: 13 amino acids. CDR3 DNA sequence: TGTGCCACCAGTGATTACCGGGGTGATGAGCAGTTCTTC. Translation: CATSDYRGDEQFF.

The J gene is TRBJ2-1, the V gene TRBV5-4; 9 nucleotides match TRBD2. The germline gives CDR1 SGHNT, CDR2 YYREEE (reference sequence). This CDR3 is built from 16 residues. The junction had 2 bases not matched to a gene; V was cut back by 0 bases and J by 1 base. The CDR3 sequence: CASSLAAGGSYNEQFF. The CDR3 DNA is TGTGCCAGCAGCTTGGCCGCGGGGGGGTCCTACAATGAGCAGTTCTTC. The whole variable domain, remainder taken from reference TRBV5-4 and TRBJ2-1, is ETGVTQSPTHLIKTRGQQVTLRCSSQSGHNTVSWYQQALGQGPQFIFQYYREEENGRGNFPPRFSGLQFPNYSSELNVNALELDDSALYLCASSLAAGGSYNEQFFGPGTRLTVL.

The rearrangement joins TRBV19 to TRBJ1-5; 9 bases agree with TRBD1. Germline CDR1 is LNHDA and CDR2 is SQIVND (reference sequence). The J segment lost 5 bases and the V segment lost 9 bases, leaving 8 bases of the junction unmatched. The CDR3 is made up of 14 amino acids. CDR3 DNA sequence: TGTGCCAGCCGGGACAGGGATACTCATCAGCCCCAGCATTTT. Translating gives CASRDRDTHQPQHF.

The gene calls are TRBV9 and TRBJ1-2; possibly TRBD1 for D (6 bases). Germline loops: CDR1 SGDLS, CDR2 YYNGEE. The CDR3 runs to 15 residues. V was pared by 0 bases and J by 0 bases, with 9 bases between. CDR3 DNA: TGTGCCAGCAGCGTAGCCGGGACACCTAACTATGGCTACACCTTC. It codes for CASSVAGTPNYGYTF.

This rearrangement joins TRBV7-3 to TRBJ2-1; the D is unclear. This CDR3 is built from 16 residues. V was cut by 5 bases and J by 4 bases, with 18 bases left in between. Germline CDR1 reads SGHTA; CDR2 reads FQGTGA. The CDR3 coding sequence is TGTGCCAGCAGCCACCGCGCGCGAATTGCGTACAATGAGCAGTTCTTC. Residues: CASSHRARIAYNEQFF. Variable domain in full (rest from reference TRBV7-3 and TRBJ2-1): GAGVSQTPSNKVTEKGKYVELRCDPISGHTALYWYRQSLGQGPEFLIYFQGTGAADDSGLPNDRFFAVRPEGSVSTLKIQRTERGDSAVYLCASSHRARIAYNEQFFGPGTRLTVL.

A single count supports this clone. V is TRBV18 and J is TRBJ1-1; the D is unclear. Germline V lookup: CDR1 KGHSH, CDR2 LQKENI. CDR3 length equals 14 residues. V dropped 2 bases and J dropped 1 base, with 8 bases sitting between them. DNA of the CDR3: TGTGCCAGCTCACCAGTCTCCAGGAACACTGAAGCTTTCTTT. Its protein product is CASSPVSRNTEAFF.

This clone has only one observation. Here the CDR3 reads CASSQGGADNSPLHF. In nucleotides, the CDR3 is TGCGCCAGCAGCCAAGGGGGCGCCGATAATTCACCCCTCCACTTT. The chain uses TRBV4-1 and TRBJ1-6; tentatively, D is TRBD1 (5 bases). Trimming pared 1 base from V and 5 bases from J, leaving 9 bases between. CDR1 is MGHRA and CDR2 is YSYEKL in the germline V gene. The CDR3 is 15 amino acids.

This chain joins TRBV18 and TRBJ2-3; D might be TRBD2 (6 bases). V was trimmed by 3 bases and J by 2 bases, leaving 12 bases between them. This CDR3 comprises 15 residues. Germline CDR1 and CDR2: KGHSH and LQKENI. CDR3 sequence reads: CASSPRDSYTDTQYF. For the CDR3, the DNA is TGTGCCAGCTCACCCCGGGACTCCTACACAGATACGCAGTATTTT.

This chain links TRBV6-6 with TRBJ2-7; perhaps TRBD1 as D (6 bases). This CDR3 region has 16 residues. Germline V gene data show CDR1 as MNHNY and CDR2 as SVGAGI (reference sequence). V was clipped by 8 bases and J by 6 bases, with 26 bases between them. CDR3 sequence reads: CASSARPGQWQGEQYF. The CDR3 DNA reads as TGTGCCAGCTCCGCGCGGCCGGGACAATGGCAAGGCGAGCAGTACTTC.

This clone was recorded many times. The genes are TRBV30 and TRBJ2-7; 7 positions agree with TRBD1. This CDR3 is 13 amino acids long. Germline V gene lookup returns CDR1 GTSNPN and CDR2 SVGIG (reference sequence). V trimming: 5 bases; J trimming: 2 bases; junction bases outside the gene matches: 6. The CDR3 reads CAWGTALTYEQYF. CDR3 in DNA: TGTGCCTGGGGGACAGCCCTCACCTACGAGCAGTACTTC.

The chain joins TRBV30 to TRBJ1-1; no reliable D call. CDR3 length: 14 residues. The germline V gene encodes CDR1 GTSNPN and CDR2 SVGIG (reference sequence). V was shortened by 0 bases and J by 3 bases, with 11 bases between the two germline ends. Here the CDR3 DNA reads TGTGCCTGGAGTGTAAGTGGGCTGGACACTGAAGCTTTCTTT. It is translated as CAWSVSGLDTEAFF.

The V call is TRBV6-5, the J call TRBJ1-2; 10 bases map to TRBD1. With V trimmed by 8 bases and J by 7 bases, 4 bases remained unmatched. This CDR3 comprises 12 residues. The germline CDR1 and CDR2 sequences are MNHEY and SVGAGI. The CDR3 sequence: CASSTGGGGYTF. As DNA, the CDR3 is TGTGCCAGCTCGACAGGGGGCGGTGGCTACACCTTC.

V usage is TRBV18 and J usage is TRBJ1-6, with D tentatively TRBD1 (6 bases). V was clipped by 6 bases and J by 4 bases, with 22 bases between them. CDR1 KGHSH and CDR2 LQKENI come from the germline V gene. This CDR3 is 18 amino acids long. The CDR3 sequence is CASSPTQGQKTYNSPLHF. CDR3 coding DNA: TGTGCCAGCTCGCCCACCCAGGGGCAGAAGACATATAATTCACCCCTCCACTTT. The full variable domain, in which reference TRBV18 and TRBJ1-6 provide the parts outside the CDR3, is NAGVMQNPRHLVRRRGQEARLRCSPMKGHSHVYWYRQLPEEGLKFMVYLQKENIIDESGMPKERFSAEFPKEGPSILRIQQVVRGDSAAYFCASSPTQGQKTYNSPLHFGNGTRLTVT.

The chain is built from TRBV14 and TRBJ2-5; 8 nucleotides agree with TRBD2. V was clipped by 1 base and J by 4 bases; unmatched bases: 5. Germline V gene lookup returns CDR1 SGHDN and CDR2 FVKESK. The CDR3 is 15 amino acids. CDR3 DNA: TGTGCCAGCAGCCAAGGGAGCGGGGGCCTAGAGACCCAGTACTTC. Its protein is CASSQGSGGLETQYF.

By share, this clone ranks as medium-sized. CDR3 nucleotides: TGCGCCAGCAGCTCCCGGACTAGCGGGGCCGTTAGGGAGCTGTTTTTT. Residues: CASSSRTSGAVRELFF. V and J are TRBV5-1 and TRBJ2-2, with 12 nucleotides matching TRBD2. With V trimmed by 3 bases and J by 9 bases, 9 bases remained unmatched. The CDR3 sequence is 16 residues long. Per the germline V gene, CDR1 is SGHRS and CDR2 is YFSETQ.